This entry describes one TCR beta chain. The target antigen is unknown. This entry comes from a study of cytomegalovirus exposure and HLA in healthy donors. On the study more broadly: There were a few hundred genotyped donors. Of these, 81% fell in the genetic ancestry cluster associated with self-reported Caucasian donors. Study-level points and caveats: A list of 150 or so TCR beta chains associated with cytomegalovirus was given.

Trimming at V came to 4 bases and at J to 5 bases, leaving 21 bases not matched to a gene. This CDR3 region has 20 residues. The germline gives CDR1 PRHDT, CDR2 FYEKMQ (reference sequence). PCR amplification relied on 60 Vbeta primers (plus 13 Jbeta primers). Clones were read by immunoSEQ multiplex PCR, and TCRdb kept only the in-frame ones, dropping some. The sample comprises 110,000 or so clones, around 77% of which are singletons, and about 5% rests with the top ten. Sequencing was carried out using PBMCs. The chain couples TRBV13 to TRBJ2-2; 8 bases are shared with TRBD2. This receptor was identified in a woman in her thirties in good health and CMV-seropositive. The CDR3 DNA is TGTGCCAGCAGCTCCCTATTAACTCATCGGGGGGGACTTAGGACCGGGGAGCTGTTTTTT. It encodes CASSSLLTHRGGLRTGELFF.